This paragraph reports one T cell receptor beta chain. This sample stems from a study of blood T cell repertoires in COVID-19. Study at large: The United States, Italy and Spain supplied acute and convalescent COVID-19 samples. T cells, B-cell-depleted T cells, or PBMCs provided the cDNA or gDNA that served as material.

Germline V gene sequence: CDR1 SGHRS, CDR2 YFSETQ. The CDR3 runs 13 residues. Trimming left V 2 bases short and J 2 bases short, with 8 bases between. In the authors' workflow: Using reference gene primer amplification, nucleated cell counts were estimated. Clones were sequenced by immunoSEQ multiplex PCR, and TCRdb holds only the in-frame ones, with some missing. V, J and clone size were drawn from that table, and D and trimming were deduced from the DNA. Of about 150,000 clones listed, 80% to 90% were seen once; the top ten hold about 15%. The sequence was collected from a woman aged 40 to 50 with acute or convalescent COVID-19. Source material: peripheral blood. The rearrangement uses TRBV5-1 and TRBJ2-7, with D possibly being TRBD1 (6 bases). The CDR3 sequence: CASSFGGTYEQYF. The CDR3 DNA follows: TGCGCCAGCAGCTTTGGGGGCACCTACGAGCAGTACTTC.